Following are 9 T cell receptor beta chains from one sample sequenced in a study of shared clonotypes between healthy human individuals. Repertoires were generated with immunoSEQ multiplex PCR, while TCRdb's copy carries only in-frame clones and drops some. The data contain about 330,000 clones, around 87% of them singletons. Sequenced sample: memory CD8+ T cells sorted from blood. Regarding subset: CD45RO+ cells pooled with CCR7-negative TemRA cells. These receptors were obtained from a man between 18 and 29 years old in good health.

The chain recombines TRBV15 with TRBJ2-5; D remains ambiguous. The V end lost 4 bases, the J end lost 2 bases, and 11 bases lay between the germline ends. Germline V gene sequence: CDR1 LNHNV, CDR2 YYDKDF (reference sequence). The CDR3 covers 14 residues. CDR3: CATSTSTEQETQYF. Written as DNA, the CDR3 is TGTGCCACCAGCACCTCGACGGAGCAAGAGACCCAGTACTTC.

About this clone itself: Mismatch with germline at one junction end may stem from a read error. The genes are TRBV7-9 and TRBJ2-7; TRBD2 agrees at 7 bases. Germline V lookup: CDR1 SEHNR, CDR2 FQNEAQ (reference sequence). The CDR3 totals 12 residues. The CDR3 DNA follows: TGTGCCAGCAGCTTAGGACGGGGGGACTCCAACTTC. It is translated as CASSLGRGDSNF.

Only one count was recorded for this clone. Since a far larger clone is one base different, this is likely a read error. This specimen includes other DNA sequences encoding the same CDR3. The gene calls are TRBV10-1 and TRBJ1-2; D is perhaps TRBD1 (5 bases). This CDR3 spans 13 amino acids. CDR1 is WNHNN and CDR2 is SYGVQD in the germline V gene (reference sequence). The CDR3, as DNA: TGCGCCAGAGGGGCAGATTTGGACTATGGTTACACCTTC. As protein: CARGADLDYGYTF.

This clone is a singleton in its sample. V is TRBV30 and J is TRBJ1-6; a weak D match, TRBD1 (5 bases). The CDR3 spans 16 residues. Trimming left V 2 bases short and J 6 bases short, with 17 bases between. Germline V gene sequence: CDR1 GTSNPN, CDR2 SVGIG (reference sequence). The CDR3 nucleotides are TGTGCCTGGAGTCTCAACCCGGGGCTGGGTAATTCACCCCTCCACTTT. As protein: CAWSLNPGLGNSPLHF.

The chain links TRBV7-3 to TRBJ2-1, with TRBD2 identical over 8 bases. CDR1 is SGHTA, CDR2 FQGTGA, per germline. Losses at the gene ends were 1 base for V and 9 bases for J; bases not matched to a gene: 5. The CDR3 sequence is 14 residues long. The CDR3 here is CASSLRTSMTEQFF. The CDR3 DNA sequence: TGTGCCAGCAGCTTAAGGACTAGCATGACTGAGCAGTTCTTC.

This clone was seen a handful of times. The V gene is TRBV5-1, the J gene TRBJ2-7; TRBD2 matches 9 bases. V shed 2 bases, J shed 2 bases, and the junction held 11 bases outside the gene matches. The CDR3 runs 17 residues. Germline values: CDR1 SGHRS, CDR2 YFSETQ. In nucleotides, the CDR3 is TGCGCCAGCAGCTTTGAAGCGGGGGGACACCAACCCTACGAGCAGTACTTC. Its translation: CASSFEAGGHQPYEQYF.

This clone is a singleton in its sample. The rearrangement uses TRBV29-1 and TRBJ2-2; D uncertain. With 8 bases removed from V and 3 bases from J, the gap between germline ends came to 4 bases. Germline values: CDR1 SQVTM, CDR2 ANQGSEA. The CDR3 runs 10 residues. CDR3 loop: CSIYTGELFF. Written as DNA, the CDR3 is TGCAGCATATACACCGGGGAGCTGTTTTTT.

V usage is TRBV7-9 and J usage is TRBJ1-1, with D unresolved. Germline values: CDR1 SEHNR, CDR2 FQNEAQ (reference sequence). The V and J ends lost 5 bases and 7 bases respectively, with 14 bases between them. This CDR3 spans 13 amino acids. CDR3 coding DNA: TGTGCCAGCAGCCCAACACTCCAGGTTGAAGCTTTCTTT. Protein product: CASSPTLQVEAFF.

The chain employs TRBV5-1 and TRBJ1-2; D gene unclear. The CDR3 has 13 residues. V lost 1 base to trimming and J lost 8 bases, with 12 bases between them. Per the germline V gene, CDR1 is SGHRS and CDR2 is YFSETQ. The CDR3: CASSLLGYDGYTF. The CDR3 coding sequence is TGCGCCAGCAGCTTGCTAGGGTATGACGGCTACACCTTC.